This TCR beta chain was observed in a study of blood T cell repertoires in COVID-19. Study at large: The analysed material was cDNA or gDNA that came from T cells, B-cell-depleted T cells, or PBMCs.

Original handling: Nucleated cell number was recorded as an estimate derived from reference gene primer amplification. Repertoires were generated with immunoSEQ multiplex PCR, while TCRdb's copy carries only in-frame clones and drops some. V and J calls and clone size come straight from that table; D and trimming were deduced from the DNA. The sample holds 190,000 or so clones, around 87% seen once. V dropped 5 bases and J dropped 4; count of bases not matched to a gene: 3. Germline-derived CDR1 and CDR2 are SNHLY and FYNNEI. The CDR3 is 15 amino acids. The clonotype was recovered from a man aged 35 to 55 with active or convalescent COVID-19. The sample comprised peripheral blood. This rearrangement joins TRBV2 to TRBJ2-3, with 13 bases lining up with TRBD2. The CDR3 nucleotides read TGTGCCAGCAGTAAGGGACTAGCGGGGCCAGATACGCAGTATTTT. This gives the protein CASSKGLAGPDTQYF.